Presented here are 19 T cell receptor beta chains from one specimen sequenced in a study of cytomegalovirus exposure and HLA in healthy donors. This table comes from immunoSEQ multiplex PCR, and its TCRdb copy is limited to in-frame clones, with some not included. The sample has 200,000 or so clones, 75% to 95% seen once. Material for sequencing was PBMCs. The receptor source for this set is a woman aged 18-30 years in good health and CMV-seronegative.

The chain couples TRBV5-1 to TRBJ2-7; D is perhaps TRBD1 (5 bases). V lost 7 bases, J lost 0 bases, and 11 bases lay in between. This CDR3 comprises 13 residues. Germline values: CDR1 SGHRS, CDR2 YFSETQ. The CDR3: CASQQGPSYEQYF. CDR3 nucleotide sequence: TGCGCCAGCCAGCAGGGCCCCTCCTACGAGCAGTACTTC.

CDR3 nucleotides: TGTGCTAGTGGCGTACTAGCGGGAGCCTACGAGCAGTACTTC. Its protein product is CASGVLAGAYEQYF. The chain uses TRBV12-5 and TRBJ2-7; 11 bases align to TRBD2. V lost 6 bases to trimming and J lost 2 bases; unmatched junction nucleotides: 3. CDR1 and CDR2 from the germline V gene are LGHNT and FRNRAP. The CDR3 is 14 residues long.

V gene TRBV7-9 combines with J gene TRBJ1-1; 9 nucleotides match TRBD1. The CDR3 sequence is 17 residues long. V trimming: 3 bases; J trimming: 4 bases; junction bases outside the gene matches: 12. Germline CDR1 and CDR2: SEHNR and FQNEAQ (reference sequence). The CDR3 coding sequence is TGTGCCAGCAGCTTCCCAAGCCCGGGACAGGGCTCCACTGAAGCTTTCTTT. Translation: CASSFPSPGQGSTEAFF.

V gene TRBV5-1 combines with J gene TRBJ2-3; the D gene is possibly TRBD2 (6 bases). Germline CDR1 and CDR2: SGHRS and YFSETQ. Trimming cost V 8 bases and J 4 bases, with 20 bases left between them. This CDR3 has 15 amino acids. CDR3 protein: CARRVQRVSADTQYF. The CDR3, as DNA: TGCGCCAGGAGAGTTCAGCGGGTGAGTGCAGATACGCAGTATTTT. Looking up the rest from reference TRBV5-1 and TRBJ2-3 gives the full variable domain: KAGVTQTPRYLIKTRGQQVTLSCSPISGHRSVSWYQQTPGQGLQFLFEYFSETQRNKGNFPGRFSGRQFSNSRSEMNVSTLELGDSALYLCARRVQRVSADTQYFGPGTRLTVL.

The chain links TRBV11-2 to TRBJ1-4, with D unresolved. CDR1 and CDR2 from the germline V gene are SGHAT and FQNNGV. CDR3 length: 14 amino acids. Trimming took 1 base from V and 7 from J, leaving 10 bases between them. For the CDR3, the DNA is TGTGCCAGCAGCTTAGGAGGGTTTAGTGAAAAACTGTTTTTT. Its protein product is CASSLGGFSEKLFF.

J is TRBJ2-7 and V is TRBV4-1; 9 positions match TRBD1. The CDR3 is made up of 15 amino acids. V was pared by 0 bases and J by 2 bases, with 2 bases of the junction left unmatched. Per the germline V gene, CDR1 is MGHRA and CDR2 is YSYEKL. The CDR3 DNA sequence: TGCGCCAGCAGCCAAGACGGGACAGGGACCTACGAGCAGTACTTC. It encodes CASSQDGTGTYEQYF.

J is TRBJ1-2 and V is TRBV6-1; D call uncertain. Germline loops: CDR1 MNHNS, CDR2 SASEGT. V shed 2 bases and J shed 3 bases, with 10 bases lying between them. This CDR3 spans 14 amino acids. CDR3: CASSERGPYYGYTF. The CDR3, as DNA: TGTGCCAGCAGTGAACGGGGTCCTTACTATGGCTACACCTTC.

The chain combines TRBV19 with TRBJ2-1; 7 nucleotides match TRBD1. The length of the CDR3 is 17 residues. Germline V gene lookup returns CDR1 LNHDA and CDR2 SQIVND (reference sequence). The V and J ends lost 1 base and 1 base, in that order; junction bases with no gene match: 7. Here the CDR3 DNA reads TGTGCCAGTAGTATAGCTAGGACAGGCTGGTCCTACAATGAGCAGTTCTTC. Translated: CASSIARTGWSYNEQFF. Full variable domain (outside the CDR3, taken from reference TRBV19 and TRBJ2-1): DGGITQSPKYLFRKEGQNVTLSCEQNLNHDAMYWYRQDPGQGLRLIYYSQIVNDFQKGDIAEGYSVSREKKESFPLTVTSAQKNPTAFYLCASSIARTGWSYNEQFFGPGTRLTVL.

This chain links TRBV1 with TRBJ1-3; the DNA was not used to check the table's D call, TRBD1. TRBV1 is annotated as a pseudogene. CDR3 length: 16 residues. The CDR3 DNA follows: TGCACCAGCAGCCCGTTCCCCTACAGTACTGGAAACACCATATATTTT. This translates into CTSSPFPYSTGNTIYF.

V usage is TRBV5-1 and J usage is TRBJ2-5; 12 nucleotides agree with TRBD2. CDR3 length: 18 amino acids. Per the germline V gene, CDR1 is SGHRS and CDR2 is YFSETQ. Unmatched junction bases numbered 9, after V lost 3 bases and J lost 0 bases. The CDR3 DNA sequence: TGCGCCAGCAGCTCACCGACTAGCGGGGGAGAGTACCAAGAGACCCAGTACTTC. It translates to CASSSPTSGGEYQETQYF.

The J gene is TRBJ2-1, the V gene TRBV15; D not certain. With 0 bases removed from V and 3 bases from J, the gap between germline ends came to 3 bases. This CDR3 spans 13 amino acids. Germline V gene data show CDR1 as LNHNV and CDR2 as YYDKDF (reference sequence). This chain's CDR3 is CATSRDIYNEQFF. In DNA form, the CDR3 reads TGTGCCACCAGCAGAGATATCTACAATGAGCAGTTCTTC.

In DNA, the CDR3 is TGCAGCGTCCACACAGGGGCAAGGGAAAAACTGTTTTTT. Its protein is CSVHTGAREKLFF. This chain uses TRBV29-1 with TRBJ1-4; TRBD1 matches 7 bases. V lost 6 bases and J lost 8; bases outside the gene matches: 9. Germline V gene lookup returns CDR1 SQVTM and CDR2 ANQGSEA. The CDR3 is 13 amino acids.

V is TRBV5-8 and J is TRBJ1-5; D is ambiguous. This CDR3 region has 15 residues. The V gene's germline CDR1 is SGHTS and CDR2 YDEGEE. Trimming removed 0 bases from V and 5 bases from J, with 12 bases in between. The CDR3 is CASSLAWWEYQPQHF. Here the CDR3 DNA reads TGTGCCAGCAGCTTGGCGTGGTGGGAGTATCAGCCCCAGCATTTT.

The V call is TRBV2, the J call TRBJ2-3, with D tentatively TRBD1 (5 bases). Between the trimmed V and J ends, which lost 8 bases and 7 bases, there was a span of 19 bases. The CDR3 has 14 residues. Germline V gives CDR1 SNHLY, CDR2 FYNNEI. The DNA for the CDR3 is TGTGCCAGCTTCGTCCGGCTAGGGGAATATACGCAGTATTTT. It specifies CASFVRLGEYTQYF.

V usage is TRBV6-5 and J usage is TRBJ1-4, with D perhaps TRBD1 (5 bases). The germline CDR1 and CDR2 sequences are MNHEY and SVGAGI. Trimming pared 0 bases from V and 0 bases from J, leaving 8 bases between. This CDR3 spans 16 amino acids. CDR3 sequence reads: CASSYSTQATNEKLFF. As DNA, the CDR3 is TGTGCCAGCAGTTACTCCACACAGGCAACTAATGAAAAACTGTTTTTT.

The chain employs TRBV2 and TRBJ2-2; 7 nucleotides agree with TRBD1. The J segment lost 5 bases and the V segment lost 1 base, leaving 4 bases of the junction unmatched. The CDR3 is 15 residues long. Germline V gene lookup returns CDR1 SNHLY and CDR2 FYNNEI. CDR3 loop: CASSEDRGSTGELFF. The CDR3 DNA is TGTGCCAGCAGTGAAGACAGGGGTTCGACCGGGGAGCTGTTTTTT.

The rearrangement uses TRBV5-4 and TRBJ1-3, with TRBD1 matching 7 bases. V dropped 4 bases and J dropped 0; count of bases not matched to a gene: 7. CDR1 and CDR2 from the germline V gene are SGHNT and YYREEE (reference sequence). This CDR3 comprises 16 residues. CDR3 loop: CASSVDRKSSGNTIYF. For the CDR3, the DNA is TGTGCCAGCAGCGTGGACAGGAAGAGCTCTGGAAACACCATATATTTT. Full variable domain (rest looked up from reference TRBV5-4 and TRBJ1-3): ETGVTQSPTHLIKTRGQQVTLRCSSQSGHNTVSWYQQALGQGPQFIFQYYREEENGRGNFPPRFSGLQFPNYSSELNVNALELDDSALYLCASSVDRKSSGNTIYFGEGSWLTVV.

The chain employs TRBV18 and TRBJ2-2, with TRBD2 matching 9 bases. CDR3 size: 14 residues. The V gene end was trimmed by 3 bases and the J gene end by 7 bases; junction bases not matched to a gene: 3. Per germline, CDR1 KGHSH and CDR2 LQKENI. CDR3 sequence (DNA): TGTGCCAGCTCACCCGAAGCGGGAGGCGGGGAGCTGTTTTTT. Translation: CASSPEAGGGELFF.

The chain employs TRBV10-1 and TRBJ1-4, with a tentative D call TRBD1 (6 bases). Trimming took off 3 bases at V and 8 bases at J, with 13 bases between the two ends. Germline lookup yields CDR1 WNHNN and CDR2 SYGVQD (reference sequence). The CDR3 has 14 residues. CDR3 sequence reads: CASSEGGAGEKLFF. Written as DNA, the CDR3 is TGCGCCAGCAGTGAAGGGGGGGCAGGAGAAAAACTGTTTTTT.